This is a list of T cell receptor beta chains from one sample in a study of T cell changes during pregnancy in multiple sclerosis. Profiled with immunoSEQ multiplex PCR; TCRdb holds only in-frame clones, not every one. The sample holds more than 45,000 clones, about 92% seen once. Sample: CD4+ T cells from peripheral blood mononuclear cells, taken after pregnancy. These TCRs come from a female donor with multiple sclerosis, enrolled in a pregnancy study. The CDR3 runs from the conserved cysteine through the conserved F or W.

>13|TRBV6-5
CASRSDRENIQYF
>15|TRBV9
CASSVGGGHQETQYF
>15|TRBV30
CAWSAEHGTNEKLFF
>13|TRBV6-6
CASSYEAGGKLFF
>13|TRBV27
CATRDRGTDTQYF
>16|TRBV5-4
CASSLGGTGGAYEQYF
>15|TRBV11-2
CASSLDRGVTGELFF
>14|TRBV11-2
CASSPLAGTGGQYF
>15|TRBV5-1
CASSPRTSGTDTQYF
>16|TRBV7-3
CASSPRGTSSYNEQFF
>14|TRBV28
CASQTSGTFYGQYF